This T cell receptor (beta chain) was recovered during a study of shared clonotypes between healthy human individuals. CDR3 length: 15 residues. J gave up 5 bases and V 1 base, and 4 bases lay outside the gene matches. Looked up from germline, CDR1 is KGHSH and CDR2 is LQKENI. Some clones are missing from TCRdb's copy, which holds only in-frame ones; the method was immunoSEQ multiplex PCR. This sample has about 770,000 clones, with about two thirds found just once. The chain couples TRBV18 to TRBJ2-7; 11 bases match TRBD1. The receptor comes from a woman aged 30 to 39 in good health. The specimen was memory CD4+ T cells sorted from blood. Subset of the sample: CD45RA-negative fraction. In DNA form, the CDR3 reads TGTGCCAGCTCACCACAGGGACAGGGGGTAGACGAGCAGTACTTC. Its protein is CASSPQGQGVDEQYF.